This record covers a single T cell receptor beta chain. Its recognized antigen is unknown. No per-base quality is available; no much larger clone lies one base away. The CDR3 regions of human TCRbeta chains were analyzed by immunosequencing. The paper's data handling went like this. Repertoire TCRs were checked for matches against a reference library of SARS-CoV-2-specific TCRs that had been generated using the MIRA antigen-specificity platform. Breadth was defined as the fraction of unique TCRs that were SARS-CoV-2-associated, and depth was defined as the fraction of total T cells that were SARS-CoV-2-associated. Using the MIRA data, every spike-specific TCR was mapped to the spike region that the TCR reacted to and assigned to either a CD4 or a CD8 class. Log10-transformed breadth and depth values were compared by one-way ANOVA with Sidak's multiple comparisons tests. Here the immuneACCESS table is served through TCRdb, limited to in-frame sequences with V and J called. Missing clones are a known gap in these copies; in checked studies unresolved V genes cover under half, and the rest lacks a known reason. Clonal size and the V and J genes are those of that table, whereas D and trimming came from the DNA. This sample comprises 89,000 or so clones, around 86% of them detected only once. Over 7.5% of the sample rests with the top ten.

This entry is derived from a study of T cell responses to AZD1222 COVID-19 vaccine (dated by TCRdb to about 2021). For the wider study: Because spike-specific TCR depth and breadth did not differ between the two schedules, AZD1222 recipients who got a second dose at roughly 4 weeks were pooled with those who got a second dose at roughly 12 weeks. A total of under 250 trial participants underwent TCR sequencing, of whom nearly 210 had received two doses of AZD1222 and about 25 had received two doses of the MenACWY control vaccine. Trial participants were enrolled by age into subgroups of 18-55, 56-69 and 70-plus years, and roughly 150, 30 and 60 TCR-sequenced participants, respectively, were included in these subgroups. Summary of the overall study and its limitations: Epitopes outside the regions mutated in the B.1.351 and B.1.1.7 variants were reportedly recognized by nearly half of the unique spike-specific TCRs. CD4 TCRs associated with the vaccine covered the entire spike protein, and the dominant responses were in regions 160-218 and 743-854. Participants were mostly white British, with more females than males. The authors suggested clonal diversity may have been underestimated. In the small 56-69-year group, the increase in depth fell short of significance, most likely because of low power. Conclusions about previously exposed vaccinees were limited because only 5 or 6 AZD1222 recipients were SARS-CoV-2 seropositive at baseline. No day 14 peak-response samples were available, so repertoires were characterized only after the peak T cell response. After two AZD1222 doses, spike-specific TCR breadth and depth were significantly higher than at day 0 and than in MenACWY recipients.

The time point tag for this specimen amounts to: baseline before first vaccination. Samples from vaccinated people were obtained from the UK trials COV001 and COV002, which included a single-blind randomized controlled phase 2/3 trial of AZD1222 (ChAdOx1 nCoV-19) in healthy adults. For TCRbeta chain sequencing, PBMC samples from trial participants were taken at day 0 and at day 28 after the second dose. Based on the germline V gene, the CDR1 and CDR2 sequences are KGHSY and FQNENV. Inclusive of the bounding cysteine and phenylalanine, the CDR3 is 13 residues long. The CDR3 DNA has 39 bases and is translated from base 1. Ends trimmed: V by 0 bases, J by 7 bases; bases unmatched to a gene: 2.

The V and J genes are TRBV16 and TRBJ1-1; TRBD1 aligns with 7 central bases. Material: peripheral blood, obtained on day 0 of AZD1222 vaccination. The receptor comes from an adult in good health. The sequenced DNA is TGTGCCAGCAGCCAATCGGGACAGCTTGAAGCTTTCTTT. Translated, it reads CASSQSGQLEAFF.